The 27 T cell receptor beta chains listed next were all sequenced from one sample in a study of blood T cell repertoires in COVID-19. Sequencing was performed with immunoSEQ multiplex PCR; in TCRdb, only in-frame clones are kept and a portion is missing. The sample includes fewer than 60,000 clones, around four fifths of them seen just once. Material: peripheral blood. All receptors come from a woman aged 80 or older with acute or convalescent COVID-19.

The V call is TRBV4-2, the J call TRBJ2-1; D not resolved. The CDR3 covers 16 residues. The germline V gene has CDR1 LGHNA and CDR2 YNFKEQ. Trimming took off 0 bases at V and 1 base at J, with 10 bases between the two ends. This CDR3 reads CASSQDPLGSYNEQFF. The DNA for the CDR3 is TGTGCCAGCAGCCAAGACCCCCTAGGATCCTACAATGAGCAGTTCTTC.

As concerns this clone: The identical CDR3 is also encoded by other nucleotide sequences in the sample. The rearrangement links TRBV6-5 to TRBJ2-3; D not resolved. The CDR3 spans 13 residues. The germline CDR1 and CDR2 sequences are MNHEY and SVGAGI. V was shortened by 4 bases and J by 0 bases, with 5 bases between the two germline ends. Written as DNA, the CDR3 is TGTGCCAGCAGTTTACAAAGCACAGATACGCAGTATTTT. Translated, it gives CASSLQSTDTQYF.

The chain has TRBV11-2 and TRBJ1-2, with D perhaps TRBD1 (5 bases). V gave up 0 bases and J gave up 4 bases, with 6 bases separating them. The CDR3 sequence is 13 residues long. Germline CDR1 and CDR2: SGHAT and FQNNGV. CDR3 coding DNA: TGTGCCAGCAGCTTAGAAGGGGCCTATGGCTACACCTTC. This codes for CASSLEGAYGYTF.

Written as DNA, the CDR3 is TGCAGCGTTATTCTAAACTATGGCTACACCTTC. It is translated as CSVILNYGYTF. This chain uses TRBV29-1 with TRBJ1-2, with D hard to call. Deletions cut 5 bases from V and 2 bases from J, with 6 bases between. CDR1 is SQVTM, CDR2 ANQGSEA, per germline. The CDR3 length is 11 residues. The complete variable domain, with remaining parts taken from reference TRBV29-1 and TRBJ1-2, reads SAVISQKPSRDICQRGTSLTIQCQVDSQVTMMFWYRQQPGQSLTLIATANQGSEATYESGFVIDKFPISRPNLTFSTLTVSNMSPEDSSIYLCSVILNYGYTFGSGTRLTVV.

The J gene is TRBJ1-1, the V gene TRBV2, with no clear D. The V gene lost 3 bases and the J gene lost 11 bases, with 16 bases spanning the gap. The CDR3 is 13 amino acids. CDR1 and CDR2 (germline): SNHLY, FYNNEI. CDR3 in amino acids: CASSDAPPPEAFF. The CDR3 nucleotides read TGTGCCAGCAGTGATGCCCCACCCCCGGAGGCTTTCTTT.

The chain is built from TRBV9 and TRBJ1-5, with a possible D match to TRBD1 (5 bases). The germline V gene encodes CDR1 SGDLS and CDR2 YYNGEE. There are 16 residues in the CDR3. Trimming stripped 3 bases from V and 6 bases from J, with 19 bases between. The CDR3 loop is CASSARDPKGAQPQHF. The CDR3 DNA reads as TGTGCCAGCAGCGCGCGAGACCCAAAAGGGGCTCAGCCCCAGCATTTT.

The chain has TRBV2 and TRBJ2-1; no reliable D call. The V and J ends lost 1 base and 8 bases respectively, with 6 bases between them. The CDR3 has 12 amino acids. Germline V lookup: CDR1 SNHLY, CDR2 FYNNEI. CDR3 DNA sequence: TGTGCCAGCAGTGAAGACCGGTATGAGCAGTTCTTC. Protein product: CASSEDRYEQFF.

CDR3 protein: CASTGRETQYF. In DNA form, the CDR3 reads TGTGCCAGCACAGGGCGGGAGACCCAGTACTTC. This rearrangement joins TRBV7-2 to TRBJ2-5; weak D call: TRBD1 (5 bases). With 7 bases removed from V and 5 bases from J, the gap between germline ends came to 8 bases. The CDR3 has 11 amino acids. Germline CDR1 and CDR2: SGHTA and FQGNSA.

CDR3 in amino acids: CASSPIPRDTEAFF. As DNA, the CDR3 is TGTGCCAGCAGCCCTATCCCGCGGGACACTGAAGCTTTCTTT. This chain connects TRBV3-1 (or the pseudogene TRBV3-2) to TRBJ1-1; D unresolved. The germline gives CDR1 LGHDT, CDR2 YNNKEL (reference sequence). The V gene lost 4 bases and the J gene lost 3 bases, with 12 bases spanning the gap. The CDR3 loop spans 14 amino acids.

The chain joins TRBV19 to TRBJ1-5; weak D call: TRBD1 (6 bases). The germline CDR1 and CDR2 sequences are LNHDA and SQIVND (reference sequence). The CDR3 is 14 amino acids. V gave up 7 bases and J gave up 9 bases, with 19 bases separating them. DNA of the CDR3: TGTGCCAGTATGAGAGGCAGGGGAAATATGCCCCAGCATTTT. Its protein is CASMRGRGNMPQHF.

Turning to this clone: The same CDR3 can be traced to other DNA sequences in this sample. The chain carries TRBV30 and TRBJ1-3; the D is unclear. The germline V gene has CDR1 GTSNPN and CDR2 SVGIG (reference sequence). The CDR3 runs to 13 residues. V was clipped by 2 bases and J by 2 bases, with 7 bases between them. The CDR3 nucleotides are TGTGCCTGGAGTCCCGGGGCTGGAAACACCATATATTTT. It is translated as CAWSPGAGNTIYF.

The rearrangement uses TRBV3-1 (or the pseudogene TRBV3-2) and TRBJ1-6; D uncertain. This CDR3 comprises 19 residues. Trimming removed 0 bases at V and 0 bases at J, with 15 bases between. Germline V gene data show CDR1 as LGHDT and CDR2 as YNNKEL (reference sequence). The CDR3 sequence is CASSQDPIFDFSYNSPLHF. The CDR3 DNA reads TGTGCCAGCAGCCAAGATCCTATTTTTGATTTCTCCTATAATTCACCCCTCCACTTT.

V and J are TRBV7-2 and TRBJ2-3; D gene uncertain. From germline, CDR1 is SGHTA and CDR2 FQGNSA. The ends were cut back, 1 base at V and 2 bases at J, with 10 bases in the middle. The length of the CDR3 is 15 residues. CDR3 region: CASSLGFGYTDTQYF. For the CDR3, the DNA is TGTGCCAGCAGCTTAGGCTTCGGGTACACAGATACGCAGTATTTT. Full variable domain (missing parts from reference TRBV7-2 and TRBJ2-3): GAGVSQSPSNKVTEKGKDVELRCDPISGHTALYWYRQSLGQGLEFLIYFQGNSAPDKSGLPSDRFSAERTGGSVSTLTIQRTQQEDSAVYLCASSLGFGYTDTQYFGPGTRLTVL.

The DNA of the CDR3 is TGCGCCAGCAGCTGGAGGGACCTGAACACTGAAGCTTTCTTT. The encoded protein is CASSWRDLNTEAFF. The chain carries TRBV5-1 and TRBJ1-1, with D perhaps matching TRBD1 (5 bases). Germline V gene lookup returns CDR1 SGHRS and CDR2 YFSETQ. V lost 3 bases and J lost 0, with 9 bases in between. This CDR3 has 14 residues.

The chain employs TRBV6-1 and TRBJ1-2; TRBD1 matches 9 bases. Germline V CDR1 and CDR2: MNHNS, SASEGT. V lost 5 bases and J lost 4; bases outside the gene matches: 5. There are 14 residues in the CDR3. The CDR3 protein is CASSPGQGSYGYTF. As DNA, the CDR3 is TGTGCCAGCAGTCCTGGACAGGGGAGCTATGGCTACACCTTC.

The V gene is TRBV3-1 (or the pseudogene TRBV3-2), the J gene TRBJ1-1; 11 bases are shared with TRBD1. The CDR3 is made up of 15 amino acids. Germline-derived CDR1 and CDR2 are LGHDT and YNNKEL (reference sequence). V gave up 5 bases and J gave up 3 bases; unmatched junction bases: 5. CDR3: CASSFRDRGDTEAFF. The CDR3 coding sequence is TGTGCCAGCAGCTTCCGGGACAGGGGGGACACTGAAGCTTTCTTT.

This sequence joins TRBV7-3 and TRBJ1-2, with a tentative D call TRBD1 (5 bases). With 2 bases removed from V and 0 bases from J, the gap between germline ends came to 16 bases. The CDR3 is 17 amino acids. Germline lookup yields CDR1 SGHTA and CDR2 FQGTGA. The CDR3 coding sequence is TGTGCCAGCAGCTTATATGTAGGACACGGAACTAACTATGGCTACACCTTC. Protein: CASSLYVGHGTNYGYTF.

The chain couples TRBV7-7 to TRBJ1-6, with 8 bases aligning to TRBD1. The V gene's germline CDR1 is SSHAT and CDR2 FNYEAQ (reference sequence). After removal of 5 bases from V and 9 bases from J, the junction contained 3 bases not matched to a gene. The CDR3 is 13 residues long. The DNA of the CDR3 is TGTGCCAGCAGCCGGGACAGGATTTCACCCCTCCACTTT. Protein product: CASSRDRISPLHF.

The CDR3 here is CASSLRDRGLYNEQFF. The CDR3 DNA is TGTGCCAGTAGTCTAAGGGACAGGGGGCTCTACAATGAGCAGTTCTTC. This sequence joins TRBV19 and TRBJ2-1, with 12 bases matching TRBD1. CDR1 is LNHDA and CDR2 is SQIVND in the germline V gene (reference sequence). Trimming at V came to 5 bases and at J to 3 bases, leaving 5 bases not matched to a gene. The CDR3 sequence is 16 residues long.

The chain uses TRBV4-2 and TRBJ1-2, with D possibly being TRBD1 (6 bases). Trimming shortened V by 0 bases and J by 8 bases, and 22 bases separated the two germline ends. The length of the CDR3 is 17 residues. Germline loops: CDR1 LGHNA, CDR2 YNFKEQ. Here the CDR3 reads CASSQELRFAGDYGYTF. CDR3 in DNA: TGTGCCAGCAGCCAAGAACTGAGGTTCGCAGGGGATTACGGCTACACCTTC.

This clone was recorded once. The DNA of the CDR3 is TGTGCCACTCGACAGAAGAACACTGAAGCTTTCTTT. Residues: CATRQKNTEAFF. This rearrangement joins TRBV19 to TRBJ1-1; perhaps TRBD1 as D (5 bases). V lost 10 bases, J lost 1 base, and 10 bases lay in between. The germline V gene encodes CDR1 LNHDA and CDR2 SQIVND (reference sequence). This CDR3 region has 12 residues.

The V and J genes are TRBV19 and TRBJ1-5, with a weak D call TRBD1 (5 bases). Per germline, CDR1 LNHDA and CDR2 SQIVND (reference sequence). This CDR3 has 14 amino acids. V gave up 8 bases and J gave up 7 bases, with 18 bases separating them. The CDR3 DNA reads as TGTGCCAGTTCTTACACGGGGGGGATCCAGCCCCAGCATTTT. This encodes CASSYTGGIQPQHF.

This sequence joins TRBV7-9 and TRBJ1-6, with 11 bases lining up with TRBD1. The CDR3 loop spans 14 amino acids. V was clipped by 5 bases and J by 9 bases; unmatched bases: 3. Germline V gene lookup returns CDR1 SEHNR and CDR2 FQNEAQ (reference sequence). The DNA for the CDR3 is TGTGCCAGCAGCCCCGGGACAGGGGGTTCACCCCTCCACTTT. Its translation: CASSPGTGGSPLHF.

The chain joins TRBV5-1 to TRBJ2-3; D possibly corresponds to TRBD1 (5 bases). Germline values: CDR1 SGHRS, CDR2 YFSETQ. This CDR3 spans 15 amino acids. The V and J ends lost 0 bases and 3 bases respectively, with 11 bases between them. Written as DNA, the CDR3 is TGCGCCAGCAGCTTGGATCAGGGAAGGACAGATACGCAGTATTTT. As protein: CASSLDQGRTDTQYF. Supplemented by reference TRBV5-1 and TRBJ2-3, the full variable domain reads KAGVTQTPRYLIKTRGQQVTLSCSPISGHRSVSWYQQTPGQGLQFLFEYFSETQRNKGNFPGRFSGRQFSNSRSEMNVSTLELGDSALYLCASSLDQGRTDTQYFGPGTRLTVL.

This clone was counted a single time. This chain links TRBV9 with TRBJ1-3; no clear D gene. The CDR3 totals 14 residues. Germline values: CDR1 SGDLS, CDR2 YYNGEE. V gave up 6 bases and J gave up 0 bases, with 10 bases separating them. CDR3 loop: CASTPGNSGNTIYF. The CDR3 nucleotides read TGTGCCAGCACCCCGGGGAACTCTGGAAACACCATATATTTT.

This clone was counted once. The chain carries TRBV6-4 and TRBJ1-2; 7 positions match TRBD1. The length of the CDR3 is 15 residues. Trimming took 2 bases from V and 2 from J; bases not matched to a gene: 5. CDR1 and CDR2 (germline): MRHNA, SNTAGT. As DNA, the CDR3 is TGTGCCAGCAGTGACCTTTCAGGGGGGAACTATGGCTACACCTTC. Translated: CASSDLSGGNYGYTF.

The chain employs TRBV5-1 and TRBJ2-7; TRBD1 might be the D (6 bases). The germline V and J ends were trimmed by 2 bases and 3 bases, with 21 bases remaining between them. Per the germline V gene, CDR1 is SGHRS and CDR2 is YFSETQ. This CDR3 is built from 17 residues. CDR3 sequence: CASSLARTASLNYEQYF. The CDR3 DNA reads as TGCGCCAGCAGCTTAGCACGGACAGCCTCCTTAAACTACGAGCAGTACTTC.